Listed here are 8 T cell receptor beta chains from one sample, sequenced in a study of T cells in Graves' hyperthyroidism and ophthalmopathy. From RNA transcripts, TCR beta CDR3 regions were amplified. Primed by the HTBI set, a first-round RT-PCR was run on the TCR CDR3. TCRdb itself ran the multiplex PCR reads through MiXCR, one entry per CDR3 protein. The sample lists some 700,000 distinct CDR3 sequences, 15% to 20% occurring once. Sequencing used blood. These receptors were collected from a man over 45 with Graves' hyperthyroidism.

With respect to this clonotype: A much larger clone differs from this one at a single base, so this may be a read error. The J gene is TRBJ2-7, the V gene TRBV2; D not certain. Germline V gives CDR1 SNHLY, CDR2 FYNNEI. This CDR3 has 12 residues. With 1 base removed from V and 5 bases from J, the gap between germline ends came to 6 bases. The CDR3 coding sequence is TGTGCCAGCAGTGAAGGAACCGACGAGCAGTACTTC. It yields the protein CASSEGTDEQYF.

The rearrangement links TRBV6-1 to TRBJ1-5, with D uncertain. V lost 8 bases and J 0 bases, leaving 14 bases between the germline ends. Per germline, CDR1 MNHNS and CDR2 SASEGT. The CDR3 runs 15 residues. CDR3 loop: CASAPELDSNQPQHF. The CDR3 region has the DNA TGTGCCAGCGCGCCGGAACTCGATAGCAATCAGCCCCAGCATTTT.

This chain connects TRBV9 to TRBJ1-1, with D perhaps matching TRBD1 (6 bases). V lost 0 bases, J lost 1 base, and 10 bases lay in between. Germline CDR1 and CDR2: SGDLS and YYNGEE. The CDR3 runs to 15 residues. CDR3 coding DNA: TGTGCCAGCAGCGTAGACGGACAGACGAACACTGAAGCTTTCTTT. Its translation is CASSVDGQTNTEAFF. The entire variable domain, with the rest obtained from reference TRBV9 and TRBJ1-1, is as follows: DSGVTQTPKHLITATGQRVTLRCSPRSGDLSVYWYQQSLDQGLQFLIQYYNGEERAKGNILERFSAQQFPDLHSELNLSSLELGDSALYFCASSVDGQTNTEAFFGQGTRLTVV.

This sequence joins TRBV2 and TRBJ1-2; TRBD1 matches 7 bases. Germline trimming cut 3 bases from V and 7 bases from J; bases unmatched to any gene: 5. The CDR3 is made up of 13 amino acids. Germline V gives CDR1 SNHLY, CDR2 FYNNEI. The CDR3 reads CASSERQGSGYTF. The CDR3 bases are TGTGCCAGCAGTGAGAGACAGGGAAGTGGCTACACCTTC.

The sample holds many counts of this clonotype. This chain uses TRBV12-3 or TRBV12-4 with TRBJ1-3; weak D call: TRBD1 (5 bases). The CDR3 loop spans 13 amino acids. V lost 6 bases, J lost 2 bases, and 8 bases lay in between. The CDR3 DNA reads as TGTGCCAGCAGGATGGGGGCTGGAAACACCATATATTTT. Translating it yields CASRMGAGNTIYF.

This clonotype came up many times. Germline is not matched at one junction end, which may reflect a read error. Here the CDR3 DNA reads TGTGCCACCAGTCTGGGGCAGGAGAACACTGAAGCTTTCTTT. The encoded protein is CATSLGQENTEAFF. The chain combines TRBV12-3 or TRBV12-4 with TRBJ1-1; D might be TRBD1 (5 bases). This CDR3 is built from 14 residues.

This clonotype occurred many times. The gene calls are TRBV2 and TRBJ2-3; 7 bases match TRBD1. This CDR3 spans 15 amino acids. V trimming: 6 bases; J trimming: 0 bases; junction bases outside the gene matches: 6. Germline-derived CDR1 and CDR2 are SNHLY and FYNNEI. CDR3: CASRNRGSSTDTQYF. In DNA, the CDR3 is TGTGCCAGCAGAAACAGGGGTTCAAGCACAGATACGCAGTATTTT.

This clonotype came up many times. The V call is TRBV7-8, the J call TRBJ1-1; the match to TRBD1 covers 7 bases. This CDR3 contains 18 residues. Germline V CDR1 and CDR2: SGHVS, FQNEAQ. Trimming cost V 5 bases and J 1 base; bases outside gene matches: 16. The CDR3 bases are TGTGCCAGCAGCCGTATCAGAGTACTAACAGGGGAGAACACTGAAGCTTTCTTT. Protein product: CASSRIRVLTGENTEAFF.